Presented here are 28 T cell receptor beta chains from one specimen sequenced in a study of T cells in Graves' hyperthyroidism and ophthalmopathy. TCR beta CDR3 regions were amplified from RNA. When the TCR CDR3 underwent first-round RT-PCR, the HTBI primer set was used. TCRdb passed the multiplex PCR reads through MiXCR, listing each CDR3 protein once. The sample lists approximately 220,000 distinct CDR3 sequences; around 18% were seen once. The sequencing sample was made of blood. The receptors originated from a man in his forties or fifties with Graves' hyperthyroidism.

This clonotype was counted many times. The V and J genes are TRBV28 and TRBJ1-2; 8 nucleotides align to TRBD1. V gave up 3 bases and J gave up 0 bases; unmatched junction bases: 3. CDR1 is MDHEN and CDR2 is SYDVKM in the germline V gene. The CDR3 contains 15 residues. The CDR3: CASSFTGGANYGYTF. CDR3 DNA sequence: TGTGCCAGCAGTTTCACAGGGGGAGCTAACTATGGCTACACCTTC.

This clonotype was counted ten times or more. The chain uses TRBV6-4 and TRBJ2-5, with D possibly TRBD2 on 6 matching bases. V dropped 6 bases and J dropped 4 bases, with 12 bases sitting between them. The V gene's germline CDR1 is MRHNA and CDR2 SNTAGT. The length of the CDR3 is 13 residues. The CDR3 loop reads CASSLQGGETQYF. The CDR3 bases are TGTGCCAGCAGCCTGCAGGGAGGAGAGACCCAGTACTTC.

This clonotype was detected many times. This CDR3 reads CAWSRGAYSNQPQHF. The CDR3 DNA reads TGTGCCTGGAGTCGGGGGGCTTATAGCAATCAGCCCCAGCATTTT. This sequence joins TRBV30 and TRBJ1-5, with a weak D call TRBD1 (6 bases). The V gene's germline CDR1 is GTSNPN and CDR2 SVGIG (reference sequence). Trimming cost V 2 bases and J 0 bases, with 11 bases left between them. The CDR3 consists of 15 residues.

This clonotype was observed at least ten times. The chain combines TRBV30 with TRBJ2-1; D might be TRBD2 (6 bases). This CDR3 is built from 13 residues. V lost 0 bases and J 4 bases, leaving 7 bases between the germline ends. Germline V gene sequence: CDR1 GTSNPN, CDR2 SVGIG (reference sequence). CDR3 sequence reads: CAWSVSGYNEQFF. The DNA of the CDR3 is TGTGCCTGGAGTGTTAGCGGATACAATGAGCAGTTCTTC.

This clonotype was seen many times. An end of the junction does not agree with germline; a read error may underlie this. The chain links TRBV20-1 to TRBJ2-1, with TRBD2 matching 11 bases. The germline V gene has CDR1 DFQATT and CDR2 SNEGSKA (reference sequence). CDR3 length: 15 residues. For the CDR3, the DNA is TGCAATGCTAGACCTAGCGGGGGGCCTTACAATGAGCAGTTCTTC. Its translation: CNARPSGGPYNEQFF.

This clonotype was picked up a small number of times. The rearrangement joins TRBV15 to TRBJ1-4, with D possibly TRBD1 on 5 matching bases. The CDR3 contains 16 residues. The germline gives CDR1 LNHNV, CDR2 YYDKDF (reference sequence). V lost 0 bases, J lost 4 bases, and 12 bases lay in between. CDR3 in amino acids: CATSRDSTGNNEKLFF. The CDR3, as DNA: TGTGCCACCAGCAGAGATAGTACAGGCAATAATGAAAAACTGTTTTTT.

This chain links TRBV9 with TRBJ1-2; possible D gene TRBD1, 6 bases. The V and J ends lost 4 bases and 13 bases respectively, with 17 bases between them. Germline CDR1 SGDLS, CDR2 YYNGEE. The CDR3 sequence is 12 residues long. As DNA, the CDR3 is TGTGCCAGCAGCAGTGGGGGCCGGGGTTTCACCTTC. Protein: CASSSGGRGFTF.

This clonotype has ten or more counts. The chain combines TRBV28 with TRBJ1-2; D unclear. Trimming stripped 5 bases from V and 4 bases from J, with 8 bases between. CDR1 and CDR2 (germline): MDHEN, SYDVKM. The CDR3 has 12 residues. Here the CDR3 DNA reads TGTGCCAGCAGTCTAATGAGCTATGGCTACACCTTC. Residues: CASSLMSYGYTF.

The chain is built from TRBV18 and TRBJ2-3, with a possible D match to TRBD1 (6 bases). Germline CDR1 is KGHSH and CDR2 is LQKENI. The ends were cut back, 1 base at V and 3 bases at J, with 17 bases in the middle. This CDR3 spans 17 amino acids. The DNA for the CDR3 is TGTGCCAGCTCACCACAACAGGGAAAGATTGGGACAGATACGCAGTATTTT. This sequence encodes CASSPQQGKIGTDTQYF.

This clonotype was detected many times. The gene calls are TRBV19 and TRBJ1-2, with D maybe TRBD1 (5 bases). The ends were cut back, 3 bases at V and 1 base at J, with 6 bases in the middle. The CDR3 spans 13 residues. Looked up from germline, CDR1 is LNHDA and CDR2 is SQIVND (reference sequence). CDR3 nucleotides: TGTGCCAGTAGTATCGACAGTAACTATGGCTACACCTTC. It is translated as CASSIDSNYGYTF. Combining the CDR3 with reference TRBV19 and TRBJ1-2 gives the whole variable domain DGGITQSPKYLFRKEGQNVTLSCEQNLNHDAMYWYRQDPGQGLRLIYYSQIVNDFQKGDIAEGYSVSREKKESFPLTVTSAQKNPTAFYLCASSIDSNYGYTFGSGTRLTVV.

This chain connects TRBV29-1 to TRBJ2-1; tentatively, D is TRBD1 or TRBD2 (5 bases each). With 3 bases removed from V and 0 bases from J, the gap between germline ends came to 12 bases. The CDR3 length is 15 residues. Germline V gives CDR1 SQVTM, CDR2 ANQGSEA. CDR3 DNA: TGCAGCGTTGATGAAACCGGGACCTCCTACAATGAGCAGTTCTTC. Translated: CSVDETGTSYNEQFF.

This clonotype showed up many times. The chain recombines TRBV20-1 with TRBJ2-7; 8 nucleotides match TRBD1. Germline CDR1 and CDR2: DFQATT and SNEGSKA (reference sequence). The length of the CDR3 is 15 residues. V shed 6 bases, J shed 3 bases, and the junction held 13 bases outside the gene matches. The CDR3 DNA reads TGCAGTGCCGCTCAGCCCGCCGGGACAGGCTACGAGCAGTACTTC. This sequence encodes CSAAQPAGTGYEQYF.

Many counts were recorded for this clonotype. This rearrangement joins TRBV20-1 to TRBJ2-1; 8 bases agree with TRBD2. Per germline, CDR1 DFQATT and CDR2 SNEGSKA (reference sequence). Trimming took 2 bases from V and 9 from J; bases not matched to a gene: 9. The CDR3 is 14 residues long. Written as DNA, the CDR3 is TGCAGTGCTAGAACGTCGGGGGGGCCAGGTGAGCAGTTCTTC. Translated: CSARTSGGPGEQFF.

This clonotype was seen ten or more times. The CDR3 loop reads CASSRGAEATEAFF. CDR3 DNA sequence: TGTGCCAGCAGTAGGGGAGCGGAGGCCACTGAAGCTTTCTTT. The V and J genes are TRBV3-1 and TRBJ1-1; possibly TRBD1 for D (5 bases). This CDR3 contains 14 residues. CDR1 is LGHDT, CDR2 YNNKEL, per germline (reference sequence). The ends were cut back, 6 bases at V and 4 bases at J, with 15 bases in the middle.

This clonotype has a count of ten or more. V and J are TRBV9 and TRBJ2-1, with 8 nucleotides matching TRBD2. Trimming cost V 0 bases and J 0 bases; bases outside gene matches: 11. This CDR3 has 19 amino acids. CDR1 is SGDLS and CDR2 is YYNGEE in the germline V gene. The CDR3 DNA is TGTGCCAGCAGCGTAGGCTTTGGCTCGGGAGGGACCTCCTACAATGAGCAGTTCTTC. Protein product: CASSVGFGSGGTSYNEQFF.

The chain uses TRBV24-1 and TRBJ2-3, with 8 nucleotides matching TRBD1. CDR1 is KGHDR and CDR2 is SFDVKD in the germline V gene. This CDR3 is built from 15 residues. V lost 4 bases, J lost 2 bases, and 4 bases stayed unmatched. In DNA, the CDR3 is TGTGCCACCAGTGAGTCGGGACAGGACACAGATACGCAGTATTTT. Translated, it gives CATSESGQDTDTQYF.

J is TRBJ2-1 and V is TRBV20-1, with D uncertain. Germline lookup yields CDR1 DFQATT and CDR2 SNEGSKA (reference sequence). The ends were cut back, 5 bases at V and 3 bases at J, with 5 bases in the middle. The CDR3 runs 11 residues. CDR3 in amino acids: CSAPFYNEQFF. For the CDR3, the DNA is TGCAGTGCTCCATTCTACAATGAGCAGTTCTTC.

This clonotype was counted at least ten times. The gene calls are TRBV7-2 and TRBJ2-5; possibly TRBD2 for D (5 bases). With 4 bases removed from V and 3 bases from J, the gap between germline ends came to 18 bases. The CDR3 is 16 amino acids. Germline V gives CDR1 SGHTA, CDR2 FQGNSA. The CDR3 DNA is TGTGCCAGCAGCTCCAGACGGACTGCCGCTGAAGAGACCCAGTACTTC. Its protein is CASSSRRTAAEETQYF. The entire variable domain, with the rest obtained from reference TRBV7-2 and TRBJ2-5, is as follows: GAGVSQSPSNKVTEKGKDVELRCDPISGHTALYWYRQSLGQGLEFLIYFQGNSAPDKSGLPSDRFSAERTGGSVSTLTIQRTQQEDSAVYLCASSSRRTAAEETQYFGPGTRLLVL.

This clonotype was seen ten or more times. CDR3 DNA: TGTGCCAGCACCCTCAGTCTGAACTATGGCTACACCTTC. This codes for CASTLSLNYGYTF. The chain joins TRBV7-9 to TRBJ1-2; D is ambiguous. Germline V gives CDR1 SEHNR, CDR2 FQNEAQ (reference sequence). This CDR3 is 13 amino acids long. V lost 7 bases and J 2 bases, leaving 11 bases between the germline ends.

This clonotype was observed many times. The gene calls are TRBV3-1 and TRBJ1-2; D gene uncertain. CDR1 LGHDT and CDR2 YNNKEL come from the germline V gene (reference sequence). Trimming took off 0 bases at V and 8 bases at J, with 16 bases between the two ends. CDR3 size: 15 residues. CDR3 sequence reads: CASSQDLGGSGGYTF. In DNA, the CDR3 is TGTGCCAGCAGCCAAGATTTGGGCGGCAGTGGAGGCTACACCTTC.

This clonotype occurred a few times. The CDR3 sequence: CASSQEGGAEAFF. CDR3 bases: TGTGCCAGTAGCCAAGAGGGTGGGGCTGAAGCTTTCTTT. J is TRBJ1-1 and V is TRBV19; D gene ambiguous. This CDR3 comprises 13 residues. Germline CDR1 LNHDA, CDR2 SQIVND (reference sequence). The V gene lost 6 bases and the J gene lost 6 bases, with 14 bases spanning the gap.

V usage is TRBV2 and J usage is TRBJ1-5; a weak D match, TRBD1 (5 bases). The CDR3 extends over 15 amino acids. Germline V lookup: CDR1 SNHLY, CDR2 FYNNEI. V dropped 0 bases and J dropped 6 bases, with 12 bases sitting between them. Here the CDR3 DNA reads TGTGCCAGCAGTGAAGCGTTGGGGCCTATTCAGCCCCAGCATTTT. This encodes CASSEALGPIQPQHF.

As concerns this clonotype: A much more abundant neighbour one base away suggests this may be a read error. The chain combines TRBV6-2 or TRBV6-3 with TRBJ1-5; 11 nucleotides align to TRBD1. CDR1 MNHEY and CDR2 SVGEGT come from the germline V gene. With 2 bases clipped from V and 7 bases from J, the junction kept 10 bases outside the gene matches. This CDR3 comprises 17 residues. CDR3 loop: CASSYPEDRGLGQPQHF. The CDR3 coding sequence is TGTGCCAGCAGTTACCCGGAGGACAGGGGGCTAGGACAGCCCCAGCATTTT.

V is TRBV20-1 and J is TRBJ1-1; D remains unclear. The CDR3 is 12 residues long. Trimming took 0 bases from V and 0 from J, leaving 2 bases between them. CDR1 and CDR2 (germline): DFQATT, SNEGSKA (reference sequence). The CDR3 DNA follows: TGCAGTGCTAGAGACATGAACACTGAAGCTTTCTTT. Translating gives CSARDMNTEAFF.

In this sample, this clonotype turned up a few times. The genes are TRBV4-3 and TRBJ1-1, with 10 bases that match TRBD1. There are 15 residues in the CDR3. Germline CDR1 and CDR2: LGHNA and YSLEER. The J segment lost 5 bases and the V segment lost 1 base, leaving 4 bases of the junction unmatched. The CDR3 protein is CASSQVGQGRTEAFF. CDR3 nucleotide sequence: TGCGCCAGCAGCCAAGTGGGACAGGGGCGAACTGAAGCTTTCTTT.

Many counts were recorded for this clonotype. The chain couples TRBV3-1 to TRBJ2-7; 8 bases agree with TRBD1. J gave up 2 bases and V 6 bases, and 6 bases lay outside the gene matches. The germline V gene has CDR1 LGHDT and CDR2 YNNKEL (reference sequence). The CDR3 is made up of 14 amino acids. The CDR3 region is CASSPRTGTYEQYF. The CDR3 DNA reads TGTGCCAGCAGTCCAAGGACAGGGACCTACGAGCAGTACTTC.

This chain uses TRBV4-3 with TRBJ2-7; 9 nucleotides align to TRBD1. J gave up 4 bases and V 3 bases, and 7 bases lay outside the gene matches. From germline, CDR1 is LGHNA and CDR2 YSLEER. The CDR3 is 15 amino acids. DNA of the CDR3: TGCGCCAGCAGCCAGAGGACAGGGGCGAGGTACGAGCAGTACTTC. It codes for CASSQRTGARYEQYF.

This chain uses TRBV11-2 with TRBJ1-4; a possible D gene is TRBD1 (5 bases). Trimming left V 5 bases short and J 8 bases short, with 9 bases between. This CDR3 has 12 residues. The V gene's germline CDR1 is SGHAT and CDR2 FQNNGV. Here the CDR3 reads CASSRDDEKLFF. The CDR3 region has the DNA TGTGCCAGCAGCCGGGACGACGAAAAACTGTTTTTT. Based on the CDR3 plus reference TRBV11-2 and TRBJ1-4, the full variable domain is EAGVAQSPRYKIIEKRQSVAFWCNPISGHATLYWYQQILGQGPKLLIQFQNNGVVDDSQLPKDRFSAERLKGVDSTLKIQPAKLEDSAVYLCASSRDDEKLFFGSGTQLSVL.